The clone carrying this T cell receptor (beta chain) was observed many times. Its specificity is not known. Unique molecular identifiers were present on cDNA, and template switching added a universal primer site. Using its own MiXCR run on the 5' RACE reads, TCRdb lists one record per CDR3 protein. This repertoire shows fewer than 500,000 distinct CDR3 sequences, 13% to 15% found once; its top ten account for approximately 1%. This entry belongs to a study of identical twins. Regarding the study as a whole: For out-of-frame beta sequences, excess twin sharing was weaker. Invariant populations such as MAIT and iNKT cells could partly muddle zero-insertion analyses.

The CDR3 totals 13 residues. The V gene lost 5 bases and the J gene lost 7 bases, with 15 bases spanning the gap. Germline V gives CDR1 SGHTA, CDR2 FQGNSA. These sequences were also reported in another study, on yellow fever vaccine responses in identical twins.

The sequenced material came from CD4+ T cells sorted from blood. The TCR comes from a woman between 18 and 29 years old in good health. The J gene is TRBJ2-7, the V gene TRBV7-2; TRBD1 is a possible D gene (5 bases). The CDR3: CASSQTVRREQYF. DNA for the CDR3: TGTGCCAGCAGCCAGACAGTTCGACGGGAGCAGTACTTC. Full variable domain (missing parts from reference TRBV7-2 and TRBJ2-7): GAGVSQSPSNKVTEKGKDVELRCDPISGHTALYWYRQSLGQGLEFLIYFQGNSAPDKSGLPSDRFSAERTGGSVSTLTIQRTQQEDSAVYLCASSQTVRREQYFGPGTRLTVT.